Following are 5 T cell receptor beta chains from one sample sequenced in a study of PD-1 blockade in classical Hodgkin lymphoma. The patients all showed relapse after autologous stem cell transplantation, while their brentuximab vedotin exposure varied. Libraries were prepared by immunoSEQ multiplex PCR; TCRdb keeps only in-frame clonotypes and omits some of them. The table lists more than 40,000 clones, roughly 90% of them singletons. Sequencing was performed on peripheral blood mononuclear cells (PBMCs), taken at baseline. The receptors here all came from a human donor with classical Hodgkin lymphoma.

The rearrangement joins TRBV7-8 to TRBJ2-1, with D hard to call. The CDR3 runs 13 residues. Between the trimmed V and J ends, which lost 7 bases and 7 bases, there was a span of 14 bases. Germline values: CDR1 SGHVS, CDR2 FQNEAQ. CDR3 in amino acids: CASNLGSENEQFF. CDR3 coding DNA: TGTGCCAGCAACCTAGGGTCGGAGAATGAGCAGTTCTTC.

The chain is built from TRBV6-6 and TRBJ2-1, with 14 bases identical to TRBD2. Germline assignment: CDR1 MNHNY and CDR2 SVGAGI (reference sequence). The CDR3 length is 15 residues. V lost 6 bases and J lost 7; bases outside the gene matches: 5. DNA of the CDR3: TGTGCCAGCAGCCCCGGGACTAGCGGGAGTAATGAGCAGTTCTTC. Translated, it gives CASSPGTSGSNEQFF.

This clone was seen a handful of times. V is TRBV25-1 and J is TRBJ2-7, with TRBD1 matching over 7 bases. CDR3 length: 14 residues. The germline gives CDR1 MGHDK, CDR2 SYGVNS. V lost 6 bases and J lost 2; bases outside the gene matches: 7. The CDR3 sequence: CASSGPGTAYEQYF. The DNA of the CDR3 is TGTGCCAGCAGCGGCCCGGGGACAGCCTACGAGCAGTACTTC.

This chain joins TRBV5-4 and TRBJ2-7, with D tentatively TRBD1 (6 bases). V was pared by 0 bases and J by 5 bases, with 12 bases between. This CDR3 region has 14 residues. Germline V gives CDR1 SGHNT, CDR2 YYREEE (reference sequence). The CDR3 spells CASSLEITGNEQYF. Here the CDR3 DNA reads TGTGCCAGCAGCTTGGAAATAACAGGGAACGAGCAGTACTTC.

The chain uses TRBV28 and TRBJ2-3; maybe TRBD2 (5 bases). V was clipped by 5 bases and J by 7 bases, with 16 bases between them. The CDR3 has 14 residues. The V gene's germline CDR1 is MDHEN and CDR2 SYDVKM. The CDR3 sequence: CASSMLALTNTQYF. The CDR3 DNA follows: TGTGCCAGCAGTATGCTAGCATTAACGAATACGCAGTATTTT.